These T cell receptor beta chains were read from a single sample in a study of CD8 T cells in ankylosing spondylitis. TCRdb ran MiXCR on the 5' RACE reads and lists one entry per CDR3 protein. The profile shows roughly 260,000 distinct CDR3 sequences, roughly 20% of them singletons. The sample consisted of blood, either unsorted or a sorted T cell fraction (not recorded which). Every receptor here comes from a male donor with ankylosing spondylitis or in good health (not recorded which). Each CDR3 is given with its conserved first and last residue. A D gene is named only where the DNA matches it firmly. Size values are once, few and many counts, or a class for expanded clones, and some rows have none.

>TRBJ1-1|TRBV5-6|.|.
TGTGCCAGCAGCCCGCTGGGGGCGAACACTGAAGCTTTCTTT
CASSPLGANTEAFF
>TRBJ2-1|TRBV24-1|TRBD2|few
TGTGCCACCAGTGAGGCCGGGACTAGCGGAAAGTTTGAGCAGTTCTTC
CATSEAGTSGKFEQFF
>TRBJ2-3|TRBV9|TRBD1|few
TGTGCCAGCAGCTGGACAGGGGGATCAGATACGCAGTATTTT
CASSWTGGSDTQYF
>TRBJ1-1|TRBV5-1|.|.
TGCGCCAGCAGCTTGGTGGTTGGCAGATCGAACACTGAAGCTTTCTTT
CASSLVVGRSNTEAFF
>TRBJ1-1|TRBV27|TRBD1|.
TGTGCCAGCAGTTTTCTTGCTAGACAGGGGAGTAACACTGAAGCTTTCTTT
CASSFLARQGSNTEAFF
>TRBJ1-1|TRBV28|.|.
TGTGCCAGCAGCCCTACGTCCGGGAACACTGAAGCTTTCTTT
CASSPTSGNTEAFF
>TRBJ2-1|TRBV7-8|TRBD2|medium-sized
TGTGCCAGCAGCGATCGCCCGACTAGCGGGGGCTACAATGAGCAGTTCTTC
CASSDRPTSGGYNEQFF
>TRBJ2-3|TRBV29-1|.|.
TGCAGCGTTGAAGTTACCGCTAGCACAGATACGCAGTATTTT
CSVEVTASTDTQYF
>TRBJ1-2|TRBV12-3/TRBV12-4|.|few
TGTGCCAGCAGTTGGGCAGGGCTTTCTAACTATGGCTACACCTTC
CASSWAGLSNYGYTF
>TRBJ1-6|TRBV9|.|.
TGTGCCAGCAGCGCGGACTCAGGGGAGGGTTCACCCCTCCACTTT
CASSADSGEGSPLHF
>TRBJ1-1|TRBV12-3/TRBV12-4|.|few
TGTGCCAGCAGTTTAGGACAAATGAACACTGAAGCTTTCTTT
CASSLGQMNTEAFF
>TRBJ1-5|TRBV28|.|few
TGTGCCAGCGAGGCAGGGACCTTCAATCAGCCCCAGCATTTT
CASEAGTFNQPQHF
>TRBJ2-1|TRBV6-1|.|few
TGTGCCAGCAGTGAGACTAGTTACAATGAGCAGTTCTTC
CASSETSYNEQFF
>TRBJ2-1|TRBV2|TRBD2|.
TGTGCCAGCAGGGCCGGACTAGCGGTCTACAATGAGCAGTTCTTC
CASRAGLAVYNEQFF
>TRBJ2-2|TRBV29-1|.|few
TGCAGCGTTGAAACTAGCCTCAACACCGGGGAGCTGTTTTTT
CSVETSLNTGELFF
>TRBJ2-3|TRBV7-2|TRBD2|.
TGTGCCAGCAGCTTCACTAGCGGGGTTAGCACAGATACGCAGTATTTT
CASSFTSGVSTDTQYF
>TRBJ2-1|TRBV20-1|.|.
TGCAGTGCTAGCGGGACACACCATGAGCAGTTCTTC
CSASGTHHEQFF
>TRBJ1-2|TRBV20-1|TRBD1|many
TGCAGTGCGAGTGGGGACAGCTCGGCCTATGGCTACACCTTC
CSASGDSSAYGYTF
>TRBJ2-1|TRBV5-1|TRBD2|few
TGCGCCAGCAGCGCAACTAGCGGGTCTTCCTACAATGAGCAGTTCTTC
CASSATSGSSYNEQFF
>TRBJ1-6|TRBV5-1|.|few
TGCGCCAGCAGCGCAGACAGGACGGGTTCACCCCTCCACTTT
CASSADRTGSPLHF
>TRBJ2-6|TRBV5-6|.|few
TGTGCCAGCAGCTTGGATAATCGGGGAGCTGGGGCCAACGTCCTGACTTTC
CASSLDNRGAGANVLTF
>TRBJ2-3|TRBV5-1|.|.
TGCGCCAGCAGCTTCGCGGGGAGAACAGATACGCAGTATTTT
CASSFAGRTDTQYF
>TRBJ2-5|TRBV11-2|TRBD1|.
TGTGCCAGCAGCTTAGGGACAGGGCTATGGGAGACCCAGTACTTC
CASSLGTGLWETQYF
>TRBJ2-3|TRBV3-1|TRBD2|few
TGTGCCAGCAGCCAAGCGACTAGCGGGCAGACTCCTAGCACAGATACGCAGTATTTT
CASSQATSGQTPSTDTQYF
>TRBJ2-3|TRBV5-1|TRBD1|.
TGCGCCAGCAGCGAGGGACAGCGCACAGATACGCAGTATTTT
CASSEGQRTDTQYF
>TRBJ1-2|TRBV10-3|TRBD1|many
TGTGCCATCAGTGGGGACAGCGCCCGCTATGGCTACACCTTC
CAISGDSARYGYTF